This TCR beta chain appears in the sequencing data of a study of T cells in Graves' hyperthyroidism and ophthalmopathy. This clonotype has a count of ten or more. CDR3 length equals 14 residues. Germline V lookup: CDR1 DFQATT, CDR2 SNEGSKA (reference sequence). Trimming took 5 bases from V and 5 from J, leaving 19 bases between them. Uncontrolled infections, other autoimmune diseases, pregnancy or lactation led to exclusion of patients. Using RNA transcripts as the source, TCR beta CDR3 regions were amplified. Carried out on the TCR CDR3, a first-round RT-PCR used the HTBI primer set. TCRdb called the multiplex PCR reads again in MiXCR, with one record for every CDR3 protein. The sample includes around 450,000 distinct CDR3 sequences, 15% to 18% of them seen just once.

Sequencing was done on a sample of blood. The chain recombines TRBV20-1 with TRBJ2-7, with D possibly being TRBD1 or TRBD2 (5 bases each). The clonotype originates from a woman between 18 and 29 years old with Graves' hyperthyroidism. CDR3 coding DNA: TGCAGTGCTCCTTCTGGGGGAGCATCCAACGAGCAGTACTTC. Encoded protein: CSAPSGGASNEQYF.